Listed here are 22 T cell receptor beta chains from one sample, sequenced in a study of CD8+ T cells in alopecia areata. As for treatment: oral pan-JAK inhibitor, 5-10 mg twice daily. Extracted from the samples, RNA was reverse transcribed into cDNA to serve as the sequencing template. Using immunoSEQ multiplex PCR, the repertoire was profiled, and TCRdb retains in-frame clones only, with some absent. The table has some 190,000 clones, 40% to 65% seen once. The sequenced sample was CD8+ T cells sorted from blood, obtained at approximately week 51, from a patient treated with tofacitinib. Source of these receptors: a human donor with alopecia areata.

The rearrangement joins TRBV7-6 to TRBJ1-2, with 9 bases matching TRBD1. The CDR3 has 15 residues. The V gene end was trimmed by 2 bases and the J gene end by 7 bases; junction bases not matched to a gene: 8. Germline CDR1 is SGHVS and CDR2 is FNYEAQ. The CDR3 nucleotides read TGTGCCAGCAGCTTACAAACGACAGGGGGTTCTGGCTACACCTTC. Residues: CASSLQTTGGSGYTF.

The J gene is TRBJ1-1, the V gene TRBV29-1; TRBD1 is a possible D gene (6 bases). This CDR3 comprises 15 residues. The V end lost 1 base, the J end lost 10 bases, and 22 bases lay between the germline ends. Germline CDR1 is SQVTM and CDR2 is ANQGSEA. CDR3 sequence reads: CSVEGVEGGRSGAFF. In DNA, the CDR3 is TGCAGCGTTGAAGGTGTGGAAGGGGGAAGATCGGGAGCTTTCTTT.

The CDR3 DNA reads TGCGCCAGCAGCTTGTGGGGAAGGAACTACGAGCAGTACTTC. Residues: CASSLWGRNYEQYF. The chain has TRBV5-1 and TRBJ2-7; D is ambiguous. CDR1 is SGHRS, CDR2 YFSETQ, per germline. This CDR3 comprises 14 residues. The ends were cut back, 1 base at V and 3 bases at J, with 11 bases in the middle.

The rearrangement links TRBV14 to TRBJ2-2; D is undetermined. Trimming removed 0 bases from V and 7 bases from J, with 6 bases in between. Germline values: CDR1 SGHDN, CDR2 FVKESK. The CDR3 runs 13 residues. The CDR3 region has the DNA TGTGCCAGCAGCCAAGAGCTTATCGGGGAGCTGTTTTTT. This gives the protein CASSQELIGELFF. Full variable domain (rest looked up from reference TRBV14 and TRBJ2-2): EAGVTQFPSHSVIEKGQTVTLRCDPISGHDNLYWYRRVMGKEIKFLLHFVKESKQDESGMPNNRFLAERTGGTYSTLKVQPAELEDSGVYFCASSQELIGELFFGEGSRLTVL.

This clone was counted a few times. The V and J genes are TRBV4-1 and TRBJ2-7; D uncertain. Germline CDR1 reads MGHRA; CDR2 reads YSYEKL. CDR3 length: 14 amino acids. The V end was cut by 3 bases, the J end by 3 bases, with 12 bases between. CDR3 sequence (DNA): TGCGCCAGCAGCCAGGCCACCGGTCGCTACGAGCAGTACTTC. This sequence encodes CASSQATGRYEQYF.

This clone was detected a few times. The rearrangement uses TRBV6-5 and TRBJ1-6; 9 bases match TRBD1. J was trimmed by 5 bases and V by 1 base; bases with no gene match: 3. CDR1 MNHEY and CDR2 SVGAGI come from the germline V gene. The CDR3 covers 16 residues. CDR3 in DNA: TGTGCCAGCAGTTACTTAACAGGGGGCCATAATTCACCCCTCCACTTT. Amino acids: CASSYLTGGHNSPLHF.

This clone was seen a handful of times. The chain combines TRBV6-6 with TRBJ2-1; D may be TRBD2 (6 bases). V dropped 4 bases and J dropped 0 bases, with 13 bases sitting between them. Germline values: CDR1 MNHNY, CDR2 SVGAGI (reference sequence). The CDR3 sequence is 16 residues long. CDR3: CASSSSGGNSYNEQFF. The CDR3 region has the DNA TGTGCCAGCAGTTCCAGTGGGGGGAACTCCTACAATGAGCAGTTCTTC.

J is TRBJ2-7 and V is TRBV30; D uncertain. The germline CDR1 and CDR2 sequences are GTSNPN and SVGIG (reference sequence). Trimming took off 2 bases at V and 0 bases at J, with 8 bases between the two ends. The CDR3 is 13 amino acids. The CDR3 loop is CAWSIDLSYEQYF. As DNA, the CDR3 is TGTGCCTGGAGTATCGACCTCTCCTACGAGCAGTACTTC.

Only one count was recorded for this clone. The rearrangement joins TRBV5-1 to TRBJ1-6; a weak D match, TRBD1 (5 bases). Germline V lookup: CDR1 SGHRS, CDR2 YFSETQ. The CDR3 covers 14 residues. Trimming shortened V by 0 bases and J by 10 bases, and 11 bases separated the two germline ends. The CDR3 bases are TGCGCCAGCAGCTTGGCCCCCGGGGGGTCACCCCTCCACTTT. Its translation: CASSLAPGGSPLHF.

This chain links TRBV5-6 with TRBJ1-2; possible D gene TRBD1, 6 bases. The CDR3 is 12 amino acids. Trimming stripped 7 bases from V and 6 bases from J, with 13 bases between. Germline assignment: CDR1 SGHDT and CDR2 YYEEEE. CDR3 DNA: TGTGCCAGCGGCCGGGACAAGCATGGCTACACCTTC. Its translation is CASGRDKHGYTF.

The chain recombines TRBV5-1 with TRBJ2-5; 7 nucleotides agree with TRBD2. V lost 1 base to trimming and J lost 4 bases; unmatched junction nucleotides: 4. The germline CDR1 and CDR2 sequences are SGHRS and YFSETQ. This CDR3 comprises 14 residues. CDR3 residues: CASSLRLAGETQYF. The DNA for the CDR3 is TGCGCCAGCAGCTTGCGGTTAGCGGGAGAGACCCAGTACTTC. Complete variable domain (other parts from reference TRBV5-1 and TRBJ2-5): KAGVTQTPRYLIKTRGQQVTLSCSPISGHRSVSWYQQTPGQGLQFLFEYFSETQRNKGNFPGRFSGRQFSNSRSEMNVSTLELGDSALYLCASSLRLAGETQYFGPGTRLLVL.

The V call is TRBV15, the J call TRBJ2-1, with D maybe TRBD2 (7 bases). V gave up 7 bases and J gave up 3 bases, with 19 bases separating them. Per the germline V gene, CDR1 is LNHNV and CDR2 is YYDKDF (reference sequence). This CDR3 has 16 amino acids. The CDR3, as DNA: TGTGCCACCACTGGGGGGGCCCAACTTCACTACAATGAGCAGTTCTTC. This encodes CATTGGAQLHYNEQFF.

The J gene is TRBJ2-7, the V gene TRBV30, with TRBD1 as a possible D gene (5 bases). Looked up from germline, CDR1 is GTSNPN and CDR2 is SVGIG (reference sequence). CDR3 length: 15 residues. Trimming stripped 1 base from V and 7 bases from J, with 20 bases between. CDR3 protein: CAWSDGTVSGLEQYF. CDR3 DNA sequence: TGTGCCTGGAGTGACGGTACAGTATCAGGGCTAGAGCAGTACTTC.

The chain uses TRBV6-6 and TRBJ2-5; a weak D match, TRBD1 (5 bases). The CDR3 has 13 amino acids. Per germline, CDR1 MNHNY and CDR2 SVGAGI (reference sequence). The germline V and J ends were trimmed by 7 bases and 0 bases, with 9 bases remaining between them. CDR3 DNA: TGTGCCAGCAAGGGCAGGGACCAAGAGACCCAGTACTTC. This translates into CASKGRDQETQYF.

The CDR3 DNA reads as TGCAGCGTTGAAGGTCAACAGGGTTGGGTCACTGAAGCTTTCTTT. The encoded protein is CSVEGQQGWVTEAFF. The V call is TRBV29-1, the J call TRBJ1-1; TRBD1 might be the D (6 bases). Germline V gene lookup returns CDR1 SQVTM and CDR2 ANQGSEA. The V gene lost 1 base and the J gene lost 4 bases, with 16 bases spanning the gap. This CDR3 comprises 15 residues.

This chain joins TRBV4-3 and TRBJ2-7; 7 positions match TRBD2. The CDR3 has 14 amino acids. Trimming cost V 1 base and J 5 bases; bases outside gene matches: 5. Germline loops: CDR1 LGHNA, CDR2 YSLEER. The CDR3 loop is CASSQGRGINEQYF. In nucleotides, the CDR3 is TGCGCCAGCAGCCAAGGGCGGGGGATCAACGAGCAGTACTTC.

A few counts support this clone. The chain joins TRBV7-9 to TRBJ1-3; maybe TRBD1 (5 bases). The CDR3 loop spans 15 amino acids. Germline CDR1 reads SEHNR; CDR2 reads FQNEAQ (reference sequence). V gave up 5 bases and J gave up 4 bases, with 15 bases separating them. CDR3 amino acids: CASSPLGGDGNTIYF. As DNA, the CDR3 is TGTGCCAGCAGCCCCCTGGGAGGGGACGGAAACACCATATATTTT.

This clone was seen a handful of times. The rearrangement joins TRBV27 to TRBJ1-2; D is perhaps TRBD1 (6 bases). V shed 0 bases and J shed 5 bases, with 13 bases lying between them. Germline V lookup: CDR1 MNHEY, CDR2 SMNVEV (reference sequence). The CDR3 runs to 15 residues. The CDR3 bases are TGTGCCAGCAGTTTATCGATCCAGGGGTTATATGGCTACACCTTC. As protein: CASSLSIQGLYGYTF.

This clone is medium-sized in the sample. V is TRBV6-6 and J is TRBJ1-2; D may be TRBD1 (5 bases). V was trimmed by 7 bases and J by 6 bases, leaving 15 bases between them. CDR1 MNHNY and CDR2 SVGAGI come from the germline V gene (reference sequence). This CDR3 is built from 13 residues. The chain's CDR3 is CASTQTGVDGYTF. Here the CDR3 DNA reads TGTGCCAGCACCCAAACGGGGGTTGATGGCTACACCTTC.

CDR3 bases: TGTGCCAGCAGCGTTGAGGGGGCGCGAGAGACCCAGTACTTC. This translates into CASSVEGARETQYF. This chain joins TRBV9 and TRBJ2-5; 7 positions match TRBD1. Looked up from germline, CDR1 is SGDLS and CDR2 is YYNGEE. The CDR3 has 14 residues. J was trimmed by 4 bases and V by 2 bases; bases with no gene match: 5.

The chain has TRBV5-1 and TRBJ2-7; 8 bases match TRBD1. With V trimmed by 3 bases and J by 3 bases, 5 bases remained unmatched. From germline, CDR1 is SGHRS and CDR2 YFSETQ. CDR3 length equals 14 residues. The CDR3 bases are TGCGCCAGCAGCTCTGGACAGGGTCTCTACGAGCAGTACTTC. Amino acid sequence: CASSSGQGLYEQYF.

This rearrangement joins TRBV30 to TRBJ1-4, with D hard to call. The germline V gene has CDR1 GTSNPN and CDR2 SVGIG (reference sequence). V was cut by 0 bases and J by 8 bases, with 10 bases left in between. The CDR3 covers 13 residues. CDR3 in DNA: TGTGCCTGGAGTGTAAACAGCGTGGAAAAACTGTTTTTT. This sequence encodes CAWSVNSVEKLFF.